These T cell receptor beta chains were read from a single sample in a study of shared clonotypes between healthy human individuals. Assay used: immunoSEQ multiplex PCR; TCRdb lists only in-frame clones, some missing. Of some 1.1 million clones listed, roughly 77% are singletons. Sequences were obtained from memory CD4+ T cells from PBMCs. The receptor set was obtained from a man younger than 35 in good health. Some clones in this sample may be carry-over from other donors' samples. Each CDR3 is given with its conserved first and last residue.

v_gene | CDR3aa
TRBV28 | CASSLTGTAEAFF
TRBV7-8 | CASSHANTEAFF
TRBV5-1 | CASSLGRTAGEETQYF
TRBV7-2 | CASSFRQGPIYF
TRBV18 | CASSPQGRGPDEKLFF
TRBV6-6 | CASSTVNTEAFF
TRBV11-3 | CASSLDRAFDRGNQPQHF
TRBV2 | CASNRRREGPGDTGELFF
TRBV5-1 | CASSLEPNTGELFF
TRBV28 | CASSLDRALVTFF
TRBV9 | CASSVGLAMNNEQFF
TRBV9 | CASSAGTGHYGYTF
TRBV5-5 | CASSPTGPQETQYF
TRBV21-1 | CASSRWGDNPYEQYF
TRBV5-1 | CASSQGTGGTDTQYF
TRBV28 | CASSLPPGGLNQPQHF
TRBV28 | CASSLETLSGNTIYF
TRBV10-2 | CASSGTGRGTGNTIYF
TRBV28 | CASSSPHSGTDTQYF
TRBV5-1 | CARLLTPVYEQYF
TRBV6-1 | CASTLSRGLMETQYF
TRBV6-1 | CASSEIRMLGELFF
TRBV4-2 | CASSQESGARPARRNTEAFF
TRBV2 | CASRGGSETQYF
TRBV30 | CAWSVSQVGNTIYF
TRBV30 | CAWTGTSGRSGEQYF
TRBV29-1 | CSAPGGSSSYNEQFF
TRBV28 | CASTGGGYGYTF
TRBV10-3 | CAISEPSDSFRPYEQYF
TRBV11-2 | CASSLTSGGGEKLFF